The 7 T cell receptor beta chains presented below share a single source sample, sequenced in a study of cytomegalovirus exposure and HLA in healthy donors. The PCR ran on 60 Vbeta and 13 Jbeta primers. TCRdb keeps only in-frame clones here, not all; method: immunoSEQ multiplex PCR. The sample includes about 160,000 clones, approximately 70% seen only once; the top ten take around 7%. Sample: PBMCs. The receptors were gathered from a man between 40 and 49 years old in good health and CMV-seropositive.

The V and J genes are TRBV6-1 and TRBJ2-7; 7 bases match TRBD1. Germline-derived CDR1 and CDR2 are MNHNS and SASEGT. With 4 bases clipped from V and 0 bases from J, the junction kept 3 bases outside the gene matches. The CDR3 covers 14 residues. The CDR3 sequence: CASSAGQSSYEQYF. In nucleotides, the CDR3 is TGTGCCAGCAGTGCGGGACAGAGCTCCTACGAGCAGTACTTC.

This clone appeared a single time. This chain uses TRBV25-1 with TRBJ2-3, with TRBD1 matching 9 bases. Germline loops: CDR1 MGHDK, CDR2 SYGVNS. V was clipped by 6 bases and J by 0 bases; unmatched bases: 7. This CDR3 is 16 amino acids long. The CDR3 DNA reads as TGTGCCAGCAGCCCCTACAGGGGGCCTAGCACAGATACGCAGTATTTT. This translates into CASSPYRGPSTDTQYF.

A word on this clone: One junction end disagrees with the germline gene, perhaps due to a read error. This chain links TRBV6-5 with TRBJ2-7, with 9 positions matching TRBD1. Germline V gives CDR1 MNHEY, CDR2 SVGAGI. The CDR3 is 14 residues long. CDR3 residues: CASSTVGGQGAVVF. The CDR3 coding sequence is TGTGCCAGCAGTACCGTCGGGGGACAGGGAGCCGTCGTCTTC.

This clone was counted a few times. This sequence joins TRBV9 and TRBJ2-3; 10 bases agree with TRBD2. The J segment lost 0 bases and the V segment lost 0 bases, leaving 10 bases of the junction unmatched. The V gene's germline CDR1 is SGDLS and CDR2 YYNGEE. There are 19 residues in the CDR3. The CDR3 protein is CASSVVSSGGAGSTDTQYF. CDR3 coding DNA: TGTGCCAGCAGCGTAGTAAGCAGCGGGGGGGCCGGAAGCACAGATACGCAGTATTTT.

CDR3 residues: CASSLEAASPLHF. In DNA form, the CDR3 reads TGTGCCAGCAGCTTGGAGGCAGCTTCACCCCTCCACTTT. V usage is TRBV11-3 and J usage is TRBJ1-6; D is unclear. Germline V CDR1 and CDR2: SGHNT, YENEEA. The CDR3 is 13 residues long. Trimming pared 3 bases from V and 9 bases from J, leaving 9 bases between.

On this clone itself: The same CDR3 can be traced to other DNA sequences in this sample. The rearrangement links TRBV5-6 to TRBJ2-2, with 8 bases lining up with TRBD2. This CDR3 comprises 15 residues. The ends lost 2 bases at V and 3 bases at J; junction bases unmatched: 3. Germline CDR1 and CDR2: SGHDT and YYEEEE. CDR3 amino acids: CASSFGLAYTGELFF. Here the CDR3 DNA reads TGTGCCAGCAGCTTTGGACTAGCATACACCGGGGAGCTGTTTTTT.

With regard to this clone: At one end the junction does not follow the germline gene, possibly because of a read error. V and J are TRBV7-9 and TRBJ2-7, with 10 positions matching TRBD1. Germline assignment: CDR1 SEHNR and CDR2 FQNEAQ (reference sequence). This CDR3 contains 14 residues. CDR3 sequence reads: CSSSSYDRGPEQYF. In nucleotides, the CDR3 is TGTTCCAGCAGCTCTTATGACAGGGGGCCCGAGCAGTACTTC.